The 22 T cell receptor beta chains given below trace back to one sample, sequenced in a study of response to subunit inactivated influenza vaccine. MiXCR was run by TCRdb on the RT-PCR reads, yielding one entry per CDR3 protein. Here the sample spans 700,000 to 900,000 distinct CDR3 sequences, around 20% being singletons. The sequences come from PBMCs from blood, collected about 5 days after vaccination. These receptors were taken from a man aged 50-60 years who received an inactivated influenza vaccine.

This clonotype was seen a few times. The V gene is TRBV11-2, the J gene TRBJ1-6; the match to TRBD1 covers 7 bases. Trimming took 3 bases from V and 7 from J; bases not matched to a gene: 12. The CDR3 is 17 amino acids. Germline loops: CDR1 SGHAT, CDR2 FQNNGV. Here the CDR3 DNA reads TGTGCCAGCAGCTTCACATCGGGGGACAGCGTCAATTCACCCCTCCACTTT. Encoded protein: CASSFTSGDSVNSPLHF.

The chain is built from TRBV9 and TRBJ2-3; TRBD2 aligns across 8 bases. The trim removed 0 bases at V and 4 bases at J, leaving 4 bases unmatched. Looked up from germline, CDR1 is SGDLS and CDR2 is YYNGEE. This CDR3 is built from 15 residues. CDR3 nucleotide sequence: TGTGCCAGCAGCGTAGGCGGGGGGCCCGCAGATACGCAGTATTTT. It yields the protein CASSVGGGPADTQYF.

In this sample, this clonotype turned up a few times. The V gene is TRBV20-1, the J gene TRBJ2-5; 8 bases line up with TRBD2. The CDR3 covers 15 residues. Trimming removed 4 bases from V and 1 base from J; junction bases left unmatched: 8. The germline V gene has CDR1 DFQATT and CDR2 SNEGSKA (reference sequence). The CDR3 reads CSAISKAGVQETQYF. CDR3 bases: TGCAGTGCTATTTCTAAAGCGGGGGTCCAAGAGACCCAGTACTTC.

This chain connects TRBV6-5 to TRBJ2-5, with 14 bases matching TRBD2. Germline CDR1 is MNHEY and CDR2 is SVGAGI. CDR3 length: 17 amino acids. With 2 bases clipped from V and 4 bases from J, the junction kept 6 bases outside the gene matches. In nucleotides, the CDR3 is TGTGCCAGCAGTTACGCTTTCGGGACTAGCGGGGGAGAGACCCAGTACTTC. Its protein product is CASSYAFGTSGGETQYF.

In its sample, this clonotype was seen a few times. The J gene is TRBJ1-6, the V gene TRBV5-1; no definite D call. Germline-derived CDR1 and CDR2 are SGHRS and YFSETQ. CDR3 length: 14 amino acids. Between the trimmed V and J ends, which lost 4 bases and 7 bases, there was a span of 12 bases. The DNA of the CDR3 is TGCGCCAGCAGCACCGGGTCGGGAAATTCACCCCTCCACTTT. Protein product: CASSTGSGNSPLHF.

The gene calls are TRBV7-2 and TRBJ2-1, with D unresolved. CDR3 length: 12 amino acids. V lost 1 base and J 10 bases, leaving 8 bases between the germline ends. Looked up from germline, CDR1 is SGHTA and CDR2 is FQGNSA. The CDR3 here is CASSLVYREQFF. The CDR3 bases are TGTGCCAGCAGCTTAGTCTACCGGGAGCAGTTCTTC.

This clonotype was counted a few times. The J gene is TRBJ2-2, the V gene TRBV7-2, with D perhaps given as TRBD1 or TRBD2 (5 bases each). The CDR3 spans 16 residues. CDR1 and CDR2 (germline): SGHTA, FQGNSA. With 3 bases removed from V and 3 bases from J, the gap between germline ends came to 14 bases. CDR3 protein: CASSLRWGMDTGELFF. The CDR3 nucleotides are TGTGCCAGCAGCTTGCGGTGGGGGATGGACACCGGGGAGCTGTTTTTT.

The chain combines TRBV20-1 with TRBJ2-3; D ambiguous. The CDR3 covers 14 residues. The germline V and J ends were trimmed by 6 bases and 2 bases, with 15 bases remaining between them. CDR1 and CDR2 (germline): DFQATT, SNEGSKA (reference sequence). The CDR3 loop is CSARPPRVTDTQYF. CDR3 nucleotide sequence: TGCAGTGCCAGACCCCCCCGGGTCACAGATACGCAGTATTTT.

At least ten counts were recorded for this clonotype. The chain uses TRBV21-1 and TRBJ2-3; whether TRBD2, the table's D call, matches the DNA was not checked. TRBV21-1 corresponds to a pseudogene. The CDR3 length is 14 residues. The CDR3 region is CASSSREGHDTQYF. CDR3 DNA: TGTGCCAGCTCATCGCGGGAGGGCCACGATACGCAGTATTTT.

Details on this clonotype: Sequence at one end of the junction differs from germline and may be a read error. The chain is built from TRBV5-5 and TRBJ1-4; D is unclear. From germline, CDR1 is SGHKS and CDR2 YYEKEE (reference sequence). This CDR3 comprises 16 residues. The DNA of the CDR3 is TGTGGCAGCAGCTTGTCTGGGGTTGCATCTAATGAAAAACTGTTTTTT. It specifies CGSSLSGVASNEKLFF.

This clonotype has a count of ten or more. This chain connects TRBV6-4 to TRBJ2-1, with 16 bases matching TRBD2. The V segment lost 8 bases and the J segment 0 bases; nucleotides outside the gene matches: 19. CDR1 and CDR2 (germline): MRHNA, SNTAGT. The CDR3 is made up of 22 amino acids. CDR3 coding DNA: TGTGCCAGCCGTCCCAGGCCGCCGGGACTAGCGGGAGGGGGAAGCTCCTACAATGAGCAGTTCTTC. Amino acid sequence: CASRPRPPGLAGGGSSYNEQFF.

V and J are TRBV6-2 or TRBV6-3 and TRBJ2-7, with 9 nucleotides matching TRBD2. CDR1 and CDR2 from the germline V gene are MNHEY and SVGEGT. V shed 2 bases and J 3 bases; nucleotides not matched to a gene: 2. The CDR3 is 14 residues long. The CDR3 bases are TGTGCCAGCAGTTACCTAGCGGGGAACTACGAGCAGTACTTC. It is translated as CASSYLAGNYEQYF.

There are a few counts of this clonotype. The rearrangement links TRBV28 to TRBJ2-7; 9 bases map to TRBD1. V shed 6 bases, J shed 5 bases, and the junction held 8 bases outside the gene matches. The CDR3 totals 14 residues. Germline V gene sequence: CDR1 MDHEN, CDR2 SYDVKM. This chain's CDR3 is CASRPGQGANEQYF. As DNA, the CDR3 is TGTGCCAGCAGGCCGGGACAGGGTGCCAACGAGCAGTACTTC. Full variable domain (rest looked up from reference TRBV28 and TRBJ2-7): DVKVTQSSRYLVKRTGEKVFLECVQDMDHENMFWYRQDPGLGLRLIYFSYDVKMKEKGDIPEGYSVSREKKERFSLILESASTNQTSMYLCASRPGQGANEQYFGPGTRLTVT.

This clonotype was seen ten or more times. The genes are TRBV7-4 and TRBJ2-7; 7 bases agree with TRBD2. V shed 4 bases, J shed 3 bases, and the junction held 9 bases outside the gene matches. The CDR3 runs 15 residues. Per germline, CDR1 SGHVT and CDR2 SQSDAQ. This CDR3 is CASSSLRLADYEQYF. CDR3 bases: TGTGCCAGCAGCTCCCTTCGGCTAGCGGACTACGAGCAGTACTTC.

The sample holds a few counts of this clonotype. The J gene is TRBJ2-1, the V gene TRBV29-1, with TRBD2 identical over 8 bases. V lost 7 bases, J lost 3 bases, and 2 bases stayed unmatched. Germline V gene sequence: CDR1 SQVTM, CDR2 ANQGSEA. This CDR3 has 12 amino acids. CDR3 sequence (DNA): TGCAGCGCCGGGGGGGGCTACAATGAGCAGTTCTTC. Residues: CSAGGGYNEQFF.

This clonotype was counted ten times or more. The gene calls are TRBV5-1 and TRBJ2-2; no definite D call. Germline-derived CDR1 and CDR2 are SGHRS and YFSETQ. This CDR3 comprises 16 residues. Trimming cost V 4 bases and J 2 bases, with 15 bases left between them. The CDR3 region is CASSPAHLLNTGELFF. The CDR3, as DNA: TGCGCCAGCAGCCCGGCTCACCTCTTAAACACCGGGGAGCTGTTTTTT.

A few counts support this clonotype. The V gene is TRBV13, the J gene TRBJ2-7; D is perhaps TRBD2 (6 bases). Germline V gene lookup returns CDR1 PRHDT and CDR2 FYEKMQ (reference sequence). The CDR3 loop spans 14 amino acids. Deletions cut 7 bases from V and 2 bases from J, with 15 bases between. CDR3 in amino acids: CASNLGRITYEQYF. As DNA, the CDR3 is TGTGCCAGCAACCTAGGGAGGATCACCTACGAGCAGTACTTC.

This clonotype was picked up a small number of times. The chain joins TRBV29-1 to TRBJ2-5, with D perhaps being TRBD1 or TRBD2 (5 bases each). CDR3 size: 14 residues. Per the germline V gene, CDR1 is SQVTM and CDR2 is ANQGSEA. V lost 4 bases to trimming and J lost 1 base, with 13 bases between them. CDR3 in DNA: TGCAGCGTTGTGGGACCCCATCCCCAAGAGACCCAGTACTTC. Its translation: CSVVGPHPQETQYF.

The rearrangement uses TRBV20-1 and TRBJ2-5; TRBD2 aligns across 10 bases. CDR3 length equals 13 residues. V was clipped by 6 bases and J by 3 bases; unmatched bases: 4. Germline V gene sequence: CDR1 DFQATT, CDR2 SNEGSKA (reference sequence). The CDR3 DNA sequence: TGCAGTGCCGGGACTAGCGCGGAAGAGACCCAGTACTTC. Translating it yields CSAGTSAEETQYF.

This clonotype appeared a few times. This chain uses TRBV4-3 with TRBJ2-3; D uncertain. V lost 4 bases to trimming and J lost 5 bases, with 10 bases between them. The CDR3 extends over 13 amino acids. Germline V gene sequence: CDR1 LGHNA, CDR2 YSLEER. The CDR3 here is CASSPRLGDTQYF. The CDR3 DNA follows: TGCGCCAGCAGCCCCCGACTTGGAGATACGCAGTATTTT.

The chain combines TRBV6-1 with TRBJ1-5; a weak D match, TRBD1 (5 bases). Germline V lookup: CDR1 MNHNS, CDR2 SASEGT. The CDR3 is 16 residues long. Between the trimmed V and J ends, which lost 5 bases and 0 bases, there was a span of 14 bases. The CDR3 reads CASSPGTADSNQPQHF. The CDR3 DNA reads TGTGCCAGCAGTCCCGGGACGGCCGATAGCAATCAGCCCCAGCATTTT.

The chain has TRBV28 and TRBJ2-5; TRBD2 matches at 13 bases. This CDR3 has 16 residues. V was clipped by 5 bases and J by 3 bases; unmatched bases: 6. Germline V gives CDR1 MDHEN, CDR2 SYDVKM. The CDR3 protein is CASSHAGLAGKETQYF. The CDR3 nucleotides read TGTGCCAGCAGTCATGCGGGACTAGCGGGGAAAGAGACCCAGTACTTC.